This TCR beta chain was sequenced for a study of T cell responses to AZD1222 COVID-19 vaccine. Study background: Second-dose schedules of about 4 or about 12 weeks were combined. Findings and caveats of the study: CD4 TCRs associated with vaccination spanned spike, dominating at 160-218 and 743-854. Compared with day 0, the breadth and depth of the Spike-specific TCR repertoire rose significantly after two doses of AZD1222.

Sequencing was performed with immunoSEQ multiplex PCR; in TCRdb, only in-frame clones are kept and a portion is missing. The table shows 100,000 or so clones, with around 90% occurring only once. Concerning this clone itself: What it binds is unknown.

The CDR3 length is 14 residues. V was clipped by 7 bases and J by 2 bases, with 14 bases between them. The germline V gene encodes CDR1 LNHDA and CDR2 SQIVND (reference sequence). The material sequenced was peripheral blood, taken on day 0 of AZD1222 vaccination. This clonotype was obtained from an adult in good health. The J gene is TRBJ2-5, the V gene TRBV19; no definite D call. This chain's CDR3 is CASTPNRAQETQYF. The CDR3 DNA is TGTGCCAGTACCCCCAATAGGGCACAAGAGACCCAGTACTTC. The full variable domain, rest sourced from reference TRBV19 and TRBJ2-5, is DGGITQSPKYLFRKEGQNVTLSCEQNLNHDAMYWYRQDPGQGLRLIYYSQIVNDFQKGDIAEGYSVSREKKESFPLTVTSAQKNPTAFYLCASTPNRAQETQYFGPGTRLLVL.